This T cell receptor (beta chain) was found in a study of OX40 agonist ivuxolimab in advanced cancers. The study's findings and limits: In a subset of nonresponders, normalized T-cell clonal expansion was also low.

Produced via immunoSEQ multiplex PCR; TCRdb's table is partial and in-frame only. The data contain about 20,000 clones, just under 80% of them singletons. A note on this clone: Its antigen is undetermined.

The length of the CDR3 is 16 residues. Per the germline V gene, CDR1 is LNHDA and CDR2 is SQIVND (reference sequence). V dropped 1 base and J dropped 9 bases, with 19 bases sitting between them. The sample consisted of CD4+ or CD8+ T cells sorted from blood, taken in a trial of the OX40 agonist ivuxolimab. The chain has TRBV19 and TRBJ1-5; TRBD1 might be the D (5 bases). The sequence derives from an adult with an advanced solid tumor such as melanoma, head and neck, liver or kidney cancer. The CDR3 sequence: CASSIVPAGLSVPQHF. The CDR3 nucleotides read TGTGCCAGTAGTATAGTTCCAGCAGGGCTCTCGGTGCCCCAGCATTTT.